The T cell receptor beta chain described here comes from a study of early T cells in non-severe SARS-CoV-2 infection. Looking at the study overall: The sequenced material was bulk RNA from unsorted whole blood, and its chains were unpaired.

This clonotype was detected many times. Trimming cost V 2 bases and J 5 bases, with 21 bases left between them. Germline CDR1 reads SGHTA; CDR2 reads FQGTGA. The CDR3 spans 17 residues. TCRdb re-derived calls from the 5' RACE reads in MiXCR, one entry per CDR3 protein. The sample yields about 69,000 distinct CDR3 sequences, about 11% seen once. This sequence originates from an adult who was a healthcare worker with PCR-confirmed SARS-CoV-2 infection or an uninfected control (not recorded which). This chain connects TRBV7-3 to TRBJ1-2; weak D call: TRBD1 (5 bases). Sequences were obtained from whole blood. This CDR3 is CASSLDGTVGRGYGYTF. The CDR3 bases are TGTGCCAGCAGCTTAGATGGGACGGTCGGACGTGGGTATGGCTACACCTTC.